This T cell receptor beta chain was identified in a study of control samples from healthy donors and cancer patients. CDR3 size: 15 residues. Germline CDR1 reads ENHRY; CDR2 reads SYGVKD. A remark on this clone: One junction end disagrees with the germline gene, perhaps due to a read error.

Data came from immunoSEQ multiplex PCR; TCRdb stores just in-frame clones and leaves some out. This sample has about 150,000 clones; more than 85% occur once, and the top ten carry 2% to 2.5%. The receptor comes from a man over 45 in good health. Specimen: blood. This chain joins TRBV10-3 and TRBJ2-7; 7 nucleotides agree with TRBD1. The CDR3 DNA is TGTGCCAACAGTACAAGACAGGGAAATTTTCACGAGCAGTACTTC. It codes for CANSTRQGNFHEQYF.